Below are 5 T cell receptor beta chains sequenced from a single sample in a study of identical twins. Each CDR3 protein gets one entry after TCRdb re-called the 5' RACE reads with MiXCR. The sample has approximately 690,000 distinct CDR3 sequences, over 5% seen once. Sequenced material: naive T cells sorted from blood. The receptors stem from a man aged 18 to 30 in good health.

This clonotype came up many times. The V and J genes are TRBV20-1 and TRBJ2-1, with TRBD2 identical over 8 bases. Looked up from germline, CDR1 is DFQATT and CDR2 is SNEGSKA (reference sequence). V dropped 5 bases and J dropped 2; count of bases not matched to a gene: 2. This CDR3 has 13 residues. The CDR3 region has the DNA TGCAGTGCTCAAGCGGGGGCCTACAATGAGCAGTTCTTC. This sequence encodes CSAQAGAYNEQFF.

In its sample, this clonotype was seen a few times. The rearrangement joins TRBV6-1 to TRBJ2-7, with 12 bases lining up with TRBD2. This CDR3 has 13 amino acids. Looked up from germline, CDR1 is MNHNS and CDR2 is SASEGT. Trimming cost V 6 bases and J 7 bases; bases outside gene matches: 4. The CDR3 DNA is TGTGCCAGCAGACGACTAGCGGGAGATGAGCAGTACGTC. Protein: CASRRLAGDEQYV.

The CDR3 region has the DNA TGTGCCAGCCCCCCAGGCGTTGAAGCGCAGTATTTT. Translating it yields CASPPGVEAQYF. This chain uses TRBV28 with TRBJ2-3, with D hard to call. V was pared by 8 bases and J by 10 bases, with 16 bases between. This CDR3 contains 12 residues. The germline V gene has CDR1 MDHEN and CDR2 SYDVKM.

This clonotype was counted between two and nine times. The V gene is TRBV4-1, the J gene TRBJ2-7, with TRBD1 identical over 8 bases. Germline V lookup: CDR1 MGHRA, CDR2 YSYEKL. The V and J ends lost 0 bases and 3 bases, in that order; junction bases with no gene match: 4. The CDR3 runs to 15 residues. DNA of the CDR3: TGCGCCAGCAGCCAAGATTGGACAGGGCTCTACGAGCAGTACTTC. Encoded protein: CASSQDWTGLYEQYF.

This chain joins TRBV11-2 and TRBJ2-5, with unresolved D. The ends were cut back, 4 bases at V and 2 bases at J, with 11 bases in the middle. Per the germline V gene, CDR1 is SGHAT and CDR2 is FQNNGV. The CDR3 loop spans 14 amino acids. CDR3 nucleotide sequence: TGTGCCAGCAGCTCCTGGGTGGTACAAGAGACCCAGTACTTC. Protein product: CASSSWVVQETQYF.